These 9 T cell receptor beta chains came from one sample sequenced in a study of T cells after yellow fever vaccination. TCRdb independently ran MiXCR on the 5' RACE reads; one entry per CDR3 protein. The table records tens of thousands of distinct CDR3 sequences, around 7.7% of them present only once. Specimen: CD8+ T cells sorted from PBMCs, collected on the day of the yellow fever booster vaccination. The receptors were sampled from a man younger than 40 who received the YFV17D yellow fever vaccine.

This clonotype was detected many times. The chain has TRBV6-2 or TRBV6-3 and TRBJ1-1, with D maybe TRBD1 (5 bases). There are 14 residues in the CDR3. Germline values: CDR1 MNHEY, CDR2 SVGEGT. V was shortened by 2 bases and J by 0 bases, with 7 bases between the two germline ends. CDR3 loop: CASSYDSLNTEAFF. CDR3 in DNA: TGTGCCAGCAGTTACGACAGTCTGAACACTGAAGCTTTCTTT.

This clonotype has a handful of counts. The CDR3 DNA sequence: TGCGCCAGCAGCTTGGTTCCGGAAAGCACGTTCTATGGCTACACCTTC. Translation: CASSLVPESTFYGYTF. This rearrangement joins TRBV5-1 to TRBJ1-2, with no clear D. The germline gives CDR1 SGHRS, CDR2 YFSETQ. V was trimmed by 0 bases and J by 4 bases, leaving 16 bases between them. The CDR3 length is 16 residues.

The gene calls are TRBV6-5 and TRBJ1-1, with D perhaps TRBD1 (6 bases). V gave up 0 bases and J gave up 0 bases, with 14 bases separating them. Germline CDR1 reads MNHEY; CDR2 reads SVGAGI. This CDR3 is built from 17 residues. The CDR3 DNA sequence: TGTGCCAGCAGTTACTCGAGGGGGTTATCTTTGAACACTGAAGCTTTCTTT. As protein: CASSYSRGLSLNTEAFF.

This clonotype was counted a few times. The chain carries TRBV7-2 and TRBJ2-7, with D tentatively TRBD2 (6 bases). From germline, CDR1 is SGHTA and CDR2 FQGNSA. V lost 3 bases to trimming and J lost 1 base, with 16 bases between them. This CDR3 contains 16 residues. The CDR3 coding sequence is TGTGCCAGCAGCTTGGGGGGACGGCAAGGATCCTACGAGCAGTACTTC. Translating gives CASSLGGRQGSYEQYF.

CDR3 DNA sequence: TGCAGTGCTACCCCCCGGACTAGCGGGGACGACTACAATGAGCAGTTCTTC. It codes for CSATPRTSGDDYNEQFF. This sequence joins TRBV20-1 and TRBJ2-1, with 12 bases that match TRBD2. The CDR3 is 17 residues long. Unmatched junction bases numbered 10, after V lost 4 bases and J lost 3 bases. From germline, CDR1 is DFQATT and CDR2 SNEGSKA (reference sequence).

This clonotype has only a few counts. The chain combines TRBV11-1 with TRBJ2-5; TRBD2 matches 10 bases. V gave up 3 bases and J gave up 0 bases; unmatched junction bases: 10. Germline V gives CDR1 SGHAT, CDR2 FQDESV (reference sequence). The CDR3 contains 18 residues. The CDR3 spells CASSFRASGSPYQETQYF. The CDR3, as DNA: TGTGCCAGCAGCTTTCGGGCTAGCGGGAGCCCGTACCAAGAGACCCAGTACTTC.

This clonotype was observed at least ten times. The chain combines TRBV3-1 with TRBJ2-1; the match to TRBD2 covers 9 bases. Germline lookup yields CDR1 LGHDT and CDR2 YNNKEL (reference sequence). The CDR3 contains 16 residues. V was clipped by 0 bases and J by 4 bases; unmatched bases: 4. CDR3 coding DNA: TGTGCCAGCAGCCAAGAGTGGCGGGAGGGATACAATGAGCAGTTCTTC. This translates into CASSQEWREGYNEQFF.

The chain recombines TRBV5-4 with TRBJ2-1; 11 bases agree with TRBD2. The CDR3 contains 17 residues. CDR1 and CDR2 (germline): SGHNT, YYREEE (reference sequence). The J segment lost 0 bases and the V segment lost 4 bases, leaving 6 bases of the junction unmatched. The CDR3 region has the DNA TGTGCCAGCAGCCCGGTTACTAGCGGGAGCTCCTACAATGAGCAGTTCTTC. Its translation: CASSPVTSGSSYNEQFF. The full variable domain, its missing parts supplied by reference TRBV5-4 and TRBJ2-1, is ETGVTQSPTHLIKTRGQQVTLRCSSQSGHNTVSWYQQALGQGPQFIFQYYREEENGRGNFPPRFSGLQFPNYSSELNVNALELDDSALYLCASSPVTSGSSYNEQFFGPGTRLTVL.

The chain joins TRBV30 to TRBJ1-3; D gene uncertain. The CDR3 totals 11 residues. Trimming removed 3 bases at V and 4 bases at J, with 4 bases between. Germline V gene sequence: CDR1 GTSNPN, CDR2 SVGIG (reference sequence). The CDR3 loop is CAWRRGNTIYF. The CDR3, as DNA: TGTGCCTGGAGAAGAGGAAACACCATATATTTT.